These 25 T cell receptor beta chains were sequenced from one sample in a study of CD8+ T cells in alopecia areata. As the sequencing template, cDNA was produced by extracting RNA and reverse transcribing it. TCRdb's table, derived via immunoSEQ multiplex PCR, lists solely in-frame clones and lacks some. The sample has 95,000 to 150,000 clones; about 51% are singletons. Sequencing was performed on NKG2D-low CD8+ T cells sorted from blood. The receptors come from a human donor with alopecia areata.

V usage is TRBV29-1 and J usage is TRBJ2-1; 9 nucleotides agree with TRBD2. With 0 bases clipped from V and 5 bases from J, the junction kept 5 bases outside the gene matches. From germline, CDR1 is SQVTM and CDR2 ANQGSEA. This CDR3 contains 15 residues. Here the CDR3 DNA reads TGCAGCGTTGAAGACTCTAGCGGGGAGAACAATGAGCAGTTCTTC. Translated, it gives CSVEDSSGENNEQFF.

The chain is built from TRBV9 and TRBJ2-1; 7 nucleotides agree with TRBD1. V lost 4 bases to trimming and J lost 7 bases; unmatched junction nucleotides: 11. CDR1 is SGDLS and CDR2 is YYNGEE in the germline V gene. This CDR3 is built from 15 residues. The CDR3 reads CASSLGTALRNEQFF. DNA for the CDR3: TGTGCCAGCAGCTTAGGGACAGCGCTCCGGAATGAGCAGTTCTTC.

This clone appeared a few times. The chain links TRBV29-1 to TRBJ2-7; 7 bases agree with TRBD2. Trimming took 7 bases from V and 7 from J; bases not matched to a gene: 19. Germline lookup yields CDR1 SQVTM and CDR2 ANQGSEA. The CDR3 has 15 amino acids. CDR3 protein: CSAAGTNPDLGEQYF. CDR3 coding DNA: TGCAGCGCTGCTGGGACTAACCCTGACCTAGGGGAGCAGTACTTC.

The chain has TRBV29-1 and TRBJ2-7; 11 nucleotides align to TRBD1. The CDR3 is 14 amino acids. The V gene's germline CDR1 is SQVTM and CDR2 ANQGSEA. The junction had 4 bases not matched to a gene; V was cut back by 3 bases and J by 3 bases. CDR3 loop: CSVDGQGADYEQYF. The CDR3 DNA sequence: TGCAGCGTTGATGGACAGGGGGCGGACTACGAGCAGTACTTC.

This clone was found a few times. The CDR3 bases are TGCGCCAGCAGCTTCGAGGGCCTGAACACTGAAGCTTTCTTT. Protein product: CASSFEGLNTEAFF. V is TRBV5-1 and J is TRBJ1-1; no clear D. Germline loops: CDR1 SGHRS, CDR2 YFSETQ. Trimming stripped 2 bases from V and 0 bases from J, with 8 bases between. This CDR3 comprises 14 residues. The variable domain in full, with the rest retrieved from reference TRBV5-1 and TRBJ1-1, is KAGVTQTPRYLIKTRGQQVTLSCSPISGHRSVSWYQQTPGQGLQFLFEYFSETQRNKGNFPGRFSGRQFSNSRSEMNVSTLELGDSALYLCASSFEGLNTEAFFGQGTRLTVV.

This clone was recorded a few times. The chain links TRBV29-1 to TRBJ2-2; D unclear. CDR1 SQVTM and CDR2 ANQGSEA come from the germline V gene. The CDR3 runs to 13 residues. V gave up 2 bases and J gave up 1 base, with 5 bases separating them. DNA for the CDR3: TGCAGCGTTGAAAGGTTGAACACCGGGGAGCTGTTTTTT. This sequence encodes CSVERLNTGELFF.

This clone was counted once. This chain connects TRBV30 to TRBJ2-1; TRBD2 might be the D (5 bases). V was clipped by 4 bases and J by 10 bases, with 17 bases between them. The CDR3 consists of 13 residues. The V gene's germline CDR1 is GTSNPN and CDR2 SVGIG (reference sequence). Here the CDR3 reads CAWNDLLSGEQFF. CDR3 nucleotides: TGTGCCTGGAATGACTTGCTGTCGGGGGAGCAGTTCTTC.

This chain joins TRBV29-1 and TRBJ2-7, with a possible D match to TRBD1 (6 bases). Trimming removed 7 bases at V and 1 base at J, with 20 bases between. The CDR3 totals 15 residues. CDR1 and CDR2 (germline): SQVTM, ANQGSEA. In DNA form, the CDR3 reads TGCAGCGCTGGATCAGGGGCAGGTCGATCCTACGAGCAGTACTTC. Translation: CSAGSGAGRSYEQYF.

The sample holds a few counts of this clone. V is TRBV14 and J is TRBJ2-7; 8 nucleotides agree with TRBD2. This CDR3 contains 14 residues. Germline V gene data show CDR1 as SGHDN and CDR2 as FVKESK. The trim removed 0 bases at V and 6 bases at J, leaving 4 bases unmatched. The CDR3 loop is CASSQDYSGSEQYF. CDR3 nucleotides: TGTGCCAGCAGCCAAGATTACAGCGGGAGCGAGCAGTACTTC.

A few counts support this clone. V and J are TRBV29-1 and TRBJ2-1, with D uncertain. Trimming took 4 bases from V and 3 from J, leaving 10 bases between them. The CDR3 is 13 residues long. Germline lookup yields CDR1 SQVTM and CDR2 ANQGSEA. CDR3 bases: TGCAGCGTTGGTAGTCAGGACTACAATGAGCAGTTCTTC. Amino acids: CSVGSQDYNEQFF.

The V and J genes are TRBV5-6 and TRBJ2-7; TRBD1 or TRBD2 may be the D gene (5 bases each). CDR1 and CDR2 (germline): SGHDT, YYEEEE. Deletions cut 2 bases from V and 6 bases from J, with 18 bases between. The CDR3 totals 15 residues. CDR3 bases: TGTGCCAGCAGCTTAACCGGGGCCAGGGATCTCGAGCAGTACTTC. This encodes CASSLTGARDLEQYF.

The chain carries TRBV5-6 and TRBJ2-1; 7 positions match TRBD2. The CDR3 spans 14 residues. Per the germline V gene, CDR1 is SGHDT and CDR2 is YYEEEE. Trimming cost V 4 bases and J 7 bases; bases outside gene matches: 8. CDR3 DNA sequence: TGTGCCAGCAGCCGGGCGGGGGTCGAGAATGAGCAGTTCTTC. Its protein product is CASSRAGVENEQFF.

The chain combines TRBV11-2 with TRBJ2-7, with TRBD1 matching 7 bases. This CDR3 has 13 residues. Looked up from germline, CDR1 is SGHAT and CDR2 is FQNNGV. V lost 1 base and J lost 5; bases outside the gene matches: 2. The DNA of the CDR3 is TGTGCCAGCAGCTTAGGTCAGGGGGACGAGCAGTACTTC. Its protein is CASSLGQGDEQYF.

The chain carries TRBV6-6 and TRBJ2-1; D gene ambiguous. The germline V gene has CDR1 MNHNY and CDR2 SVGAGI (reference sequence). The CDR3 is made up of 10 amino acids. Trimming took 6 bases from V and 10 from J, leaving 7 bases between them. CDR3 sequence (DNA): TGTGCCAGCAGGGATGAGGAGCAGTTCTTC. It encodes CASRDEEQFF.

The rearrangement joins TRBV23-1 to TRBJ1-1; D uncertain. TRBV23-1 is identified as an open reading frame with a role that is uncertain. Trimming stripped 3 bases from V and 1 base from J, with 6 bases between. The CDR3 spans 13 residues. The CDR3 sequence: CASSQGENTEAFF. CDR3 DNA sequence: TGCGCCAGCAGTCAGGGAGAGAACACTGAAGCTTTCTTT.

The chain joins TRBV29-1 to TRBJ2-1; 7 positions agree with TRBD1. CDR1 is SQVTM, CDR2 ANQGSEA, per germline. V lost 6 bases, J lost 1 base, and 3 bases stayed unmatched. This CDR3 contains 13 residues. The CDR3 sequence is CSVGTVSYNEQFF. CDR3 coding DNA: TGCAGCGTAGGGACAGTATCCTACAATGAGCAGTTCTTC.

This clone has more than one count but fewer than ten. The chain is built from TRBV29-1 and TRBJ1-2; TRBD1 is a possible D gene (5 bases). This CDR3 has 15 amino acids. The germline V and J ends were trimmed by 5 bases and 6 bases, with 22 bases remaining between them. Germline V gives CDR1 SQVTM, CDR2 ANQGSEA. CDR3 nucleotides: TGCAGCGTTCATCCGGGAGCAGGGTCGTTCGATGGCTACACCTTC. Translating gives CSVHPGAGSFDGYTF.

In this sample, this clone turned up a few times. The chain combines TRBV29-1 with TRBJ2-3, with TRBD2 identical over 7 bases. This CDR3 comprises 13 residues. The germline V gene has CDR1 SQVTM and CDR2 ANQGSEA. The V segment lost 0 bases and the J segment 8 bases; nucleotides outside the gene matches: 5. CDR3 DNA: TGCAGCGTTGAAGAAATGGGGGAGGGTACGCAGTATTTT. As protein: CSVEEMGEGTQYF.

The chain combines TRBV29-1 with TRBJ2-7; tentative D call: TRBD2 (5 bases). CDR3 length: 12 amino acids. From germline, CDR1 is SQVTM and CDR2 ANQGSEA. The V end lost 3 bases, the J end lost 6 bases, and 12 bases lay between the germline ends. The CDR3 loop is CSVETEVPEQYF. DNA for the CDR3: TGCAGCGTTGAGACGGAGGTCCCCGAGCAGTACTTC.

This clone was detected only a few times. The chain has TRBV5-4 and TRBJ2-3; D may be TRBD1 or TRBD2 (6 bases each). V lost 6 bases, J lost 4 bases, and 15 bases lay in between. Germline CDR1 SGHNT, CDR2 YYREEE (reference sequence). The CDR3 sequence is 14 residues long. Here the CDR3 DNA reads TGTGCCAGCAACGACGGGGGCCTCGCAGATACGCAGTATTTT. It translates to CASNDGGLADTQYF.

This clone was detected only a few times. This chain joins TRBV27 and TRBJ2-6, with D unresolved. With 2 bases removed from V and 4 bases from J, the gap between germline ends came to 15 bases. Germline V gene sequence: CDR1 MNHEY, CDR2 SMNVEV (reference sequence). CDR3 length: 17 amino acids. This CDR3 reads CASSLSAEGLGANVLTF. In DNA, the CDR3 is TGTGCCAGCAGTTTAAGCGCAGAAGGGTTAGGGGCCAACGTCCTGACTTTC.

The chain links TRBV29-1 to TRBJ2-5; the D gene is possibly TRBD1 (5 bases). The germline V gene has CDR1 SQVTM and CDR2 ANQGSEA. Trimming pared 1 base from V and 8 bases from J, leaving 8 bases between. The CDR3 length is 11 residues. CDR3 amino acids: CSVEGQGTQYF. Written as DNA, the CDR3 is TGCAGCGTTGAAGGGCAGGGTACCCAGTACTTC.

V is TRBV5-1 and J is TRBJ1-5; D uncertain. V was cut by 4 bases and J by 8 bases, with 13 bases left in between. Germline lookup yields CDR1 SGHRS and CDR2 YFSETQ. The CDR3 runs to 13 residues. For the CDR3, the DNA is TGCGCCAGCAGCCCCAACGGAGTGGAGCCCCAGCATTTT. Translation: CASSPNGVEPQHF.

V and J are TRBV27 and TRBJ2-3; 7 positions match TRBD2. This CDR3 contains 18 residues. Trimming cost V 6 bases and J 0 bases; bases outside gene matches: 15. Per the germline V gene, CDR1 is MNHEY and CDR2 is SMNVEV (reference sequence). In nucleotides, the CDR3 is TGTGCCAGCAGAGATACGGGAGGACGCGGCCGTAGCACAGATACGCAGTATTTT. Translated: CASRDTGGRGRSTDTQYF.

This clone was counted only a few times. V gene TRBV27 combines with J gene TRBJ2-6; D remains ambiguous. CDR1 and CDR2 from the germline V gene are MNHEY and SMNVEV (reference sequence). The CDR3 is made up of 12 amino acids. Trimming pared 8 bases from V and 3 bases from J, leaving 5 bases between. The CDR3 coding sequence is TGTGCCAGCCGCCGTGGGGCCAACGTCCTGACTTTC. Its translation: CASRRGANVLTF.